This T cell receptor beta chain is from a study of blood T cells in healthy people across ages (dated by TCRdb to about 2015). At the level of the whole study: Template switching captured roughly one uniquely barcoded TCR beta cDNA molecule per two T cells in model experiments. Age-related changes in TCR beta repertoire diversity were measured in the study by deep sequencing normalized with unique cDNA molecular identifiers. The donors were divided into four age groups: young (average around 15 years), middle-aged (about 39), aged (approximately 62) and long-lived (about 79). To avoid experimental bias, donors of different ages were spread randomly across the sequencing lanes. Two additional independent replicas of 1 million unique cDNA reads from the same blood draw were analyzed for two donors (one aged 18 to 30 and one aged 80 or older).

Library preparation used 5' RACE. Instrument on record: Illumina HiSeq 2500. The second PCR ran for roughly 7 to 12 cycles and used a J-beta primer mix along with a sample-barcoded 5' primer. A template-switch 5' adaptor carrying 12 random nucleotides introduced a unique molecular identifier onto each TCR beta cDNA molecule. Each sample yielded at least 2.5 million CDR3-containing paired-end reads. The Mint cDNA synthesis kit, primed by a TRBC-specific oligonucleotide, was used to synthesize first-strand cDNA from all RNA. Following uracil-DNA glycosylase treatment, all cDNA underwent a first 18-cycle PCR with the universal primers M1SS and BC2_uni_R. As for the original processing: Normalization of each sample was performed by random selection of 1 million high-quality reads, each carrying a distinct molecular identifier. Reads sharing molecular identifiers were discarded rather than binned into consensus sequences. MiTCR, run with a Q25 quality threshold and the strictest error-elimination algorithm, handled CDR3 identification, clonotype clustering and error correction. Lower-bound total TCR beta diversity was estimated with a nonparametric unseen species model using Euler transformation. The public reads were reanalyzed by TCRdb: fastp trimming at Q25, MiXCR alignment, in-frame beta chains only. Records with the same CDR3 protein are collapsed into one entry carrying the most frequent genes and DNA. For this entry, the V and J calls and clone size follow TCRdb and not the study's own pipeline. The sample table contains fewer than 700,000 distinct CDR3 sequences; only one count was recorded for 35% to 50% of them. Approximately 31% of the sample rests with the top ten.

What the work shows at the level of the full study, not this receptor alone: Total diversity estimates from one million sequenced T cells were considered lower bounds and underestimates. Compared with the aged group, more naive CD4+ T cells, fewer expanded clones and increased TCR diversity were shown by the long-lived group, suggesting age selection. Observed TCR beta diversity per million T cells fell roughly linearly with age, and a significant reduction was already apparent by age roughly 40. There was a strong correlation between observed TCR beta diversity and the percentage of naive T cells measured by flow cytometry. Bulk unsorted PBMC profiling prevented conclusive comparison of naive and antigen-experienced compartments. The CMV infection status of donors was not known, potentially confounding age-related changes in expanded clonotypes.

Systemically healthy Caucasian individuals from Russia, over 30 in total and aged roughly 6 to 100 years, were included as donors. Each donor gave 8 to 10 milliliters of peripheral blood, collected into EDTA-treated Vacutainer tubes. Ficoll-Paque density-gradient centrifugation was used to isolate PBMCs, with at least 7 million obtained per sample. Trizol reagent was used to extract total RNA from the PBMCs, yielding at least 5.5 micrograms per sample. For every donor, an aliquot of PBMCs went through flow cytometry to measure the percentages of naive CD45RAhigh/CD27high T cells. In the case of this clonotype: The antigen it recognizes is unknown. No per-base quality is available; no much larger clone lies one base away.

The CDR1 and CDR2 encoded by the germline V gene are SGHTA and FQGNSA. There are 15 amino acids in the CDR3, from cysteine to phenylalanine inclusive. The only DNA kept is the CDR3, 45 bases in frame from the first base. The germline V and J ends show losses of 5 bases and 5 bases respectively, and no gene match explains 8 bases of the junction. The material sequenced was blood. This receptor was identified in a man aged 80 or over in good health. This receptor chain uses TRBV7-2 and TRBJ2-3; a stretch of 9 junction bases matches TRBD2. CDR3 reads: CASSDSGRGGDTQYF. Read as DNA, the sequence is TGTGCCAGCAGCGATAGCGGGAGAGGGGGAGATACGCAGTATTTT.